The sequence of this TCR beta chain was determined in a study of patients and donors after allogeneic stem cell transplantation. Each CDR3 protein gets one entry after TCRdb re-called the RT-PCR reads with MiXCR. The sample consists of about a million distinct CDR3 sequences, under 20% of them appearing once. The CDR3 contains 15 residues. The TCR sequence derives from a human donor who was either an allogeneic HSCT recipient or a stem cell or donor lymphocyte infusion donor (not recorded which). It is not recorded whose cells these are; they may come from a transplant donor. The V and J genes are TRBV21-1 and TRBJ2-7; no DNA check was done on the table's D call, TRBD2. TRBV21-1 is a pseudogene locus. Sequencing used blood, either unsorted or a sorted T cell fraction (not recorded which). This chain's CDR3 is CASSPSTIALYEQYF. The CDR3 DNA reads as TGTGCCAGCAGCCCGTCGACGATAGCCCTCTACGAGCAGTACTTC.